Listed here is a single T cell receptor beta chain. Its antigen remains undetermined. No much larger clone exists at a distance of one base, and base qualities are not known. The data belong to a study of shared clonotypes between healthy human individuals (dated by TCRdb to about 2020). With regard to the full study: The cohort comprised a couple of women and a few men aged 18 to 49 years. For each donor, three plates each were used for CD4 naive and CD4 memory, two plates were used for CD8 naive, and one plate was used for CD8 memory. The study deeply sequenced blood TCR repertoires of five healthy adults to estimate repertoire size and the extent of clonotype sharing between individuals. Libraries were prepared and TCR repertoires were sequenced by different laboratories using diverse techniques, in order to increase sequencing depth and limit assay-specific biases. Between about 0.94 and 8.9 billion PBMCs per donor were obtained by leukapheresis.

CDR1 and CDR2 (SGHTA, FQGNSA) derive from the germline V gene. Including cysteine and phenylalanine, the CDR3 has 16 amino acids. The entry retains the CDR3 DNA only, 48 bases that are in frame from base 1. Trimming removed 6 bases from V and 6 bases from J; the gene matches leave 15 bases unexplained. For the CD8 naive samples, CD45RO-negative cells were positively selected for CCR7, yielding a CD45RA+CCR7+ population from which TemRA cells were excluded. The donors were healthy, HIV-negative adults with no recently reported acute infections or vaccinations. All donors were Caucasian adults living in Nashville, Tennessee, USA. Blood was obtained by leukapheresis, after which PBMCs were separated by Ficoll-Histopaque density gradient centrifugation and cryopreserved in liquid nitrogen vapor phase. Analytical flow cytometry was used to check the purity and quantity of each magnetically sorted T cell population. Each sorted fraction had its genomic DNA isolated and then quantified by UV absorbance on a Nanodrop 2000c.

TCR CDR3 regions were amplified from genomic DNA by multiplex PCR using the deep immunoSEQ assay. Extracted genomic DNA from each cell subset was spread evenly across all wells of several immunoSEQ 96-well plates, with each plate serving as a replicate. For sorted subsets, each replicate PCR was loaded with around 220 ng genomic DNA, equivalent to 30,000 or so T cell genomes. Purified libraries were measured with a Qubit 3.0 fluorometer, size-checked on a Bioanalyzer 2100, and measured again with the KAPA Library Quantification kit. A separate single-read 150-cycle Illumina NextSeq 550 flow cell was used to sequence each immunoSEQ 96-well plate. The authors' pipeline ran thus. Because the immunoSEQ output included only junctional sequences and no quality scores, the filtering could not be the same as the filtering used for full-length reads. To assign V/J genes and CDR3, sequences were annotated using PyIR, a Python wrapper for IgBLAST v1.9, with IMGT germline references. Reads were removed for weak V/J assignments (E-value above 1e-6), missing CDR3, stop codons, out-of-frame junctions, or ambiguous translated residues. V3J clonotypes were defined as sequences sharing the same inferred V gene, J gene, and CDR3 amino acid sequence. Percentage overlap between repertoires was computed as shared unique clonotypes divided by the size of the smaller repertoire. RTK rarefaction, the Chao1 estimator, and Recon v2.1 estimates of unobserved clonotypes were used to assess repertoire richness. Generation probabilities were computed with OLGA for all TCRbeta clonotypes obtained by the gDNA method from several donors. TCRdb took over this immuneACCESS table, retaining in-frame rearrangements with V and J assigned. Such tables are incomplete; in checked studies, under half of the missing clones stem from an unresolved V gene, and the remainder is unexplained. V and J calls and clone size are given by that table; D and trimming were obtained from the DNA. Recorded for this sample are around 2,000,000 clones; 85% to 95% of them occurred a single time. The top ten constitute under 2% of the sample.

General conclusions and limits of the study: The genetic and exposure-history diversity represented was limited by the small number of donors. Pairwise subsampling led to the expectation that sequencing depth would affect the degree of clonotype sharing among donors. Naive subsets generally had larger estimated clonotype richness than memory subsets did. Across four donors, 4.5% to 6.5% of naive CD4, 3.5% of naive CD8, approximately 2.5% of memory CD4, and over 0.35% of memory CD8 clonotypes were shared. Compared with non-shared clonotypes, the clonotypes found in all four sorted-subset donors had higher generation probabilities. Even with the large sequencing depth, rarefaction of the sorted-subset datasets indicated that sequencing was incomplete. Sampling was limited to blood, and TCR repertoires in tissue likely differ from TCR repertoires in blood.

The sample taken for sequencing was naive CD8+ T cells from PBMCs. Per the publication, the cell subset or site label means: CD45RA+CCR7+. The receptor's source is a man aged 18 to 29 in good health. Some clones in this sample may be carry-over from other donors' samples. The chain links TRBV7-2 with TRBJ2-3; TRBD1 fits 7 bases in the junction. The nucleotide sequence is TGTGCCAGCAGTACACGGACAGGAGCAGCAGCGGATACGCAGTATTTT. This gives the protein CASSTRTGAAADTQYF.